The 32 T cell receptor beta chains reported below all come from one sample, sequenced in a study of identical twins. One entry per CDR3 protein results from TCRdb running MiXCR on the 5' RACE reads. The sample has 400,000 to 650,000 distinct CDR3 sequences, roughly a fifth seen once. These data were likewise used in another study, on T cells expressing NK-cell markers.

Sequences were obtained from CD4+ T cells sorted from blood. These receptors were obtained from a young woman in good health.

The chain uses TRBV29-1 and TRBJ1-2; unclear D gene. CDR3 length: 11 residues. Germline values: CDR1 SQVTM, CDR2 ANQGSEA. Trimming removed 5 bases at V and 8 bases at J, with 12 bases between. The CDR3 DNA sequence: TGCAGCGTTTACCCGGAAGGGGGCTACACCTTC. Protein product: CSVYPEGGYTF.

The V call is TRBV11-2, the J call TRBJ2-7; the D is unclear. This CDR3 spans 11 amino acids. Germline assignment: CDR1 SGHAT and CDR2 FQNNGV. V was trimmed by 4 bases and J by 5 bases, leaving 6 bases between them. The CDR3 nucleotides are TGTGCCAGCAGCTCCTTTGACGAGCAGTACTTC. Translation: CASSSFDEQYF.

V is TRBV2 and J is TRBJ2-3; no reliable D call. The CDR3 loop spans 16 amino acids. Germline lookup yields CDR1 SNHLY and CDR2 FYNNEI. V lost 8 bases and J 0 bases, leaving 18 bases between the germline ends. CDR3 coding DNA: TGTGCCAGCGGTCGCGAGAGCAGGCAAAGCACAGATACGCAGTATTTT. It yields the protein CASGRESRQSTDTQYF.

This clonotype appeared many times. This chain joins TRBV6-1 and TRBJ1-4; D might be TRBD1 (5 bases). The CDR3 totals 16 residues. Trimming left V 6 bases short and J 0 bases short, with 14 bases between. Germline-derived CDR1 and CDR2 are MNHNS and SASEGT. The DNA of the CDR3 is TGTGCCAGCAGCAGGGACCTAAGATCAACTAATGAAAAACTGTTTTTT. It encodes CASSRDLRSTNEKLFF.

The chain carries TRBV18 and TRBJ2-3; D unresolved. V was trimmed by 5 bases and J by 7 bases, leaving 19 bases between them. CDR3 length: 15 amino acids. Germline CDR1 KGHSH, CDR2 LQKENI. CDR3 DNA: TGTGCCAGCTCAACCCGGAATGATGCCGGGTATACGCAGTATTTT. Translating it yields CASSTRNDAGYTQYF.

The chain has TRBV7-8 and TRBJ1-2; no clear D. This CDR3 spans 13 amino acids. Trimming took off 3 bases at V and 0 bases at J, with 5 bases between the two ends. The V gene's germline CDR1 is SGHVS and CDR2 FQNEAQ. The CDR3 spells CASSFDTNYGYTF. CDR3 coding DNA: TGTGCCAGCAGCTTCGACACTAACTATGGCTACACCTTC.

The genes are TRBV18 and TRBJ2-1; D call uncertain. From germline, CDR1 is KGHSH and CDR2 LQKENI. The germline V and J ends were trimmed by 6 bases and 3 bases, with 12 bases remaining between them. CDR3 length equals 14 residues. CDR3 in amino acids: CASSLRIVYNEQFF. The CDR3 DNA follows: TGTGCCAGCTCGCTGAGGATCGTCTACAATGAGCAGTTCTTC.

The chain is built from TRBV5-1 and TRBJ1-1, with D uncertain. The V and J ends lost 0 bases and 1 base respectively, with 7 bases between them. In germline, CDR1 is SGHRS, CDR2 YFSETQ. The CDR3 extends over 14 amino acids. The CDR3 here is CASSLVRKNTEAFF. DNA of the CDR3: TGCGCCAGCAGCTTGGTGAGGAAGAACACTGAAGCTTTCTTT. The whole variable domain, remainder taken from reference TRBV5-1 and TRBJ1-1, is KAGVTQTPRYLIKTRGQQVTLSCSPISGHRSVSWYQQTPGQGLQFLFEYFSETQRNKGNFPGRFSGRQFSNSRSEMNVSTLELGDSALYLCASSLVRKNTEAFFGQGTRLTVV.

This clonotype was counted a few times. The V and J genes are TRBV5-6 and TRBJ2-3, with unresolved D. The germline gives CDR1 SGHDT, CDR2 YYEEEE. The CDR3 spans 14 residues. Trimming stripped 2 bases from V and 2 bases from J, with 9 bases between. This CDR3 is CASSFLGPTDTQYF. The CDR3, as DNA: TGTGCCAGCAGCTTCCTAGGTCCCACAGATACGCAGTATTTT.

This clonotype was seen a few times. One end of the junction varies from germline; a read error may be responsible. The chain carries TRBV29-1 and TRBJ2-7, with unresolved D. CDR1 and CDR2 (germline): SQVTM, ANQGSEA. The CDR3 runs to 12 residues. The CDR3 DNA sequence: TGCAGCTTTGAAGGTGGGTCCTACGAGCAGTACTTC. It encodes CSFEGGSYEQYF.

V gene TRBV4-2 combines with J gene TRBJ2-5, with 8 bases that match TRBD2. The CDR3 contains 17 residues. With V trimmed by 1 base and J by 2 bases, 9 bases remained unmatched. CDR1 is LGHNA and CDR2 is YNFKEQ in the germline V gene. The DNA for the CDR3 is TGTGCCAGCAGCCAAGTGGTTGGTAGCGGGGCACAAGAGACCCAGTACTTC. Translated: CASSQVVGSGAQETQYF.

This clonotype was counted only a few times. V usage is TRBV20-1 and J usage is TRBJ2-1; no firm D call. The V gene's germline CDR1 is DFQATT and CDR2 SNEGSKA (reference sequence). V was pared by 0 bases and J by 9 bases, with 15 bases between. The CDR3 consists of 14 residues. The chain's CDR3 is CSARDLVQPGEQFF. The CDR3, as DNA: TGCAGTGCTAGAGATTTGGTTCAGCCTGGTGAGCAGTTCTTC.

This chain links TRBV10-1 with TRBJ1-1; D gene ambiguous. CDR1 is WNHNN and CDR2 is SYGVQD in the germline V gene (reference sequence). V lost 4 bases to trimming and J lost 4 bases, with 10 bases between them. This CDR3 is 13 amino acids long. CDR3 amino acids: CASSADRFTEAFF. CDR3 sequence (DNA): TGCGCCAGCAGTGCTGACCGTTTCACTGAAGCTTTCTTT.

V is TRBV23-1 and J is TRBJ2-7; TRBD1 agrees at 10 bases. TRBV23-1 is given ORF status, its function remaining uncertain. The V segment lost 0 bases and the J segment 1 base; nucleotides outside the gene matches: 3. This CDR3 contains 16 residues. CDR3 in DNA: TGCGCCAGCAGTCAATCAAGGACAGGGGGTTCCTACGAGCAGTACTTC. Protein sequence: CASSQSRTGGSYEQYF.

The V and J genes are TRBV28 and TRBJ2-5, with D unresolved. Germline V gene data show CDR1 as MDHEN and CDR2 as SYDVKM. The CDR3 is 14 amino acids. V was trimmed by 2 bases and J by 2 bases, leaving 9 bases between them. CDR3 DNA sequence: TGTGCCAGCAGTTTAAGGCTTCGTCAAGAGACCCAGTACTTC. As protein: CASSLRLRQETQYF.

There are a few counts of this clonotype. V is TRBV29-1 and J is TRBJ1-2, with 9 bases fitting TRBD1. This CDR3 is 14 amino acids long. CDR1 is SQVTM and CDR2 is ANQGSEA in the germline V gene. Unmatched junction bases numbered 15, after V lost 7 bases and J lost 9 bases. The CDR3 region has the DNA TGCAGCGACCGGGACAGGGCAAGGTCGCTGAGCTACACCTTC. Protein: CSDRDRARSLSYTF.

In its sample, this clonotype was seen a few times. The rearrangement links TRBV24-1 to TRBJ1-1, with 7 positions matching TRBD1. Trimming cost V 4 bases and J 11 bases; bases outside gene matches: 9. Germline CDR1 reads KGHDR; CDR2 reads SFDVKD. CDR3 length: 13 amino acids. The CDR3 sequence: CATSDSKGGTAFF. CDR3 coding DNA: TGTGCCACCAGTGACTCTAAAGGGGGCACGGCTTTCTTT.

The DNA of the CDR3 is TGTGCCAGCAGCCCCGGGACATGGAACACCGGGGAGCTGTTTTTT. This translates into CASSPGTWNTGELFF. The chain has TRBV7-9 and TRBJ2-2; weak D call: TRBD1 (6 bases). V dropped 5 bases and J dropped 1 base, with 11 bases sitting between them. The CDR3 totals 15 residues. Per germline, CDR1 SEHNR and CDR2 FQNEAQ (reference sequence).

The CDR3 nucleotides are TGCGCCAGCAGCCAAGGGGTGGACGGGGCCAACGTCCTGACTTTC. This encodes CASSQGVDGANVLTF. The chain uses TRBV4-3 and TRBJ2-6; D unresolved. This CDR3 contains 15 residues. V lost 1 base and J 4 bases, leaving 8 bases between the germline ends. The germline gives CDR1 LGHNA, CDR2 YSLEER.

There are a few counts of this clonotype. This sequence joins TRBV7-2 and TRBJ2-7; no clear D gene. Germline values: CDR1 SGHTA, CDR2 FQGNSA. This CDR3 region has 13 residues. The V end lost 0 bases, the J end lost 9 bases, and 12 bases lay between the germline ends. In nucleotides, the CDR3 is TGTGCCAGCAGCTTAGCGCTATTGCAGCGGCAGTACTTC. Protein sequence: CASSLALLQRQYF.

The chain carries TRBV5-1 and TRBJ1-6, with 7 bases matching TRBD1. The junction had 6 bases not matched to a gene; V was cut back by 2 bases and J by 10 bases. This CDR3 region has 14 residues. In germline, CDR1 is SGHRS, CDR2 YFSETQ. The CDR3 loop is CASSFGQDGSPLHF. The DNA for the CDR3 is TGCGCCAGCAGCTTTGGACAGGATGGATCACCCCTCCACTTT.

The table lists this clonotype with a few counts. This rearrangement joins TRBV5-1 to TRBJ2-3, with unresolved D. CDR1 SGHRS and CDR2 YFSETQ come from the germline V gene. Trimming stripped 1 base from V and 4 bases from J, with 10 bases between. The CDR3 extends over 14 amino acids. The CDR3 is CASSLTLAADTQYF. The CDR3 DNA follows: TGCGCCAGCAGCTTGACCCTGGCAGCAGATACGCAGTATTTT.

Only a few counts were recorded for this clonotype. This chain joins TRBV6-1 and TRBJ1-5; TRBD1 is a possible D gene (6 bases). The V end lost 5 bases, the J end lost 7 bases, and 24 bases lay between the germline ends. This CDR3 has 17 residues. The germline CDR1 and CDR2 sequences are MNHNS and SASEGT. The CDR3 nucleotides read TGTGCCAGCAGTAAGGGGGTGGCTACCCGGCCTATACAGCCCCAGCATTTT. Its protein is CASSKGVATRPIQPQHF.

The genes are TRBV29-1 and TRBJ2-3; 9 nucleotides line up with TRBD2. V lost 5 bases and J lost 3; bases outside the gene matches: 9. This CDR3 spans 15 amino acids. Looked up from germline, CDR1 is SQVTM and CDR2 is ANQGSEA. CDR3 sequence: CSVSRVAGETDTQYF. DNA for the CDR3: TGCAGCGTTAGTCGAGTAGCGGGAGAAACAGATACGCAGTATTTT.

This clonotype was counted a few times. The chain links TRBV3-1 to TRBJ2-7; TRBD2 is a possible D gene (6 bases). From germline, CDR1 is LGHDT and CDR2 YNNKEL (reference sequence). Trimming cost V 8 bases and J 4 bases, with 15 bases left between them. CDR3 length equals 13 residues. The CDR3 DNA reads TGTGCCAGCGGGGGGATTGGCCCGTACGAGCAGTACTTC. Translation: CASGGIGPYEQYF.

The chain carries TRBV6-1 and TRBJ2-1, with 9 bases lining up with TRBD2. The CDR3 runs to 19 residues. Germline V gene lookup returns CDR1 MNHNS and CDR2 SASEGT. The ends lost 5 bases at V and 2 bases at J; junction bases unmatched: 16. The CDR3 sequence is CASSPSVREGRSTYNEQFF. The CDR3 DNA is TGTGCCAGCAGTCCATCGGTGCGGGAGGGCCGTTCGACCTACAATGAGCAGTTCTTC.

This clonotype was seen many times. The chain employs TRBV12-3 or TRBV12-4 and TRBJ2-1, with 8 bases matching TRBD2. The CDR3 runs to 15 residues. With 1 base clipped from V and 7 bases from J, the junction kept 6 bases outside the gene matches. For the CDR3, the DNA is TGTGCCAGCAGTTTAGGGGGCGGGGGGACAAATGAGCAGTTCTTC. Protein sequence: CASSLGGGGTNEQFF.

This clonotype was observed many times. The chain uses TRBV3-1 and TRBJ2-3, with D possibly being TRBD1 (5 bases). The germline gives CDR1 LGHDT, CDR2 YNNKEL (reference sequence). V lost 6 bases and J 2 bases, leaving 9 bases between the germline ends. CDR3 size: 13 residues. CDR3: CASRTAYTDTQYF. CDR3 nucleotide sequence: TGTGCCAGCAGGACAGCCTACACAGATACGCAGTATTTT.

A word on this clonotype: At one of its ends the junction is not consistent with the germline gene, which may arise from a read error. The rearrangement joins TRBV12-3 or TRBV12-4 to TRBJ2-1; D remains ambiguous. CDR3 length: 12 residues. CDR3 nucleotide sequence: TGTGCCAGCGGTTTGTTCGCAGTTGAGCAGTTCTTC. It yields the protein CASGLFAVEQFF.

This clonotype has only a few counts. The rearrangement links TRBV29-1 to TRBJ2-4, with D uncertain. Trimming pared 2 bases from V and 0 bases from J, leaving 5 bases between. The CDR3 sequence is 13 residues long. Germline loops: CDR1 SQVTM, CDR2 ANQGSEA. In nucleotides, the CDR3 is TGCAGCGTTGAATTGGAAGCCAAAAACATTCAGTACTTC. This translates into CSVELEAKNIQYF.

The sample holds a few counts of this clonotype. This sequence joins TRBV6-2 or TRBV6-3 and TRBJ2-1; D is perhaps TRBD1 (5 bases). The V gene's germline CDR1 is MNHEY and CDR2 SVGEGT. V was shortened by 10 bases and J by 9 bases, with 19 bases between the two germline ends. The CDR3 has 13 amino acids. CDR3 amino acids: CATGQGGMGEQFF. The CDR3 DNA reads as TGTGCCACAGGGCAAGGTGGGATGGGTGAGCAGTTCTTC.

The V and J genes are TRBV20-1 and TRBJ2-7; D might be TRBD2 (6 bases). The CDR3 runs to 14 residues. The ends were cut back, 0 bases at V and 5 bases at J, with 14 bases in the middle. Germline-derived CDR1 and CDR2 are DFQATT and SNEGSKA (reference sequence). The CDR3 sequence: CSARDPRPGDEQYF. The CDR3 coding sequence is TGCAGTGCTAGAGATCCACGGCCGGGGGACGAGCAGTACTTC.